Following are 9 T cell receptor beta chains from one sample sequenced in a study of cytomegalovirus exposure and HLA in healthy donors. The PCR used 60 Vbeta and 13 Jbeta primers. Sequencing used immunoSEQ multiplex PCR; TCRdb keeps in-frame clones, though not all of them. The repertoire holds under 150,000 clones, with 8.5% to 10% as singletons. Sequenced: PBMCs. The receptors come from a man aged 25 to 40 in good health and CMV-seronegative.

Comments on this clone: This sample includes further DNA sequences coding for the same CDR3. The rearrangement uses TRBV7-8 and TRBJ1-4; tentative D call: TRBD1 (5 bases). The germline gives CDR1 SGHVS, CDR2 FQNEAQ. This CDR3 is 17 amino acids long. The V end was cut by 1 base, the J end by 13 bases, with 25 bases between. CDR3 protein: CASSLGVGLPTFGGLFF. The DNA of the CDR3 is TGTGCCAGCAGCTTAGGTGTGGGACTCCCCACCTTCGGCGGACTGTTTTTT. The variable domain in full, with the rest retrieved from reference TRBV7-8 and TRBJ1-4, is GAGVSQSPRYKVAKRGQDVALRCDPISGHVSLFWYQQALGQGPEFLTYFQNEAQLDKSGLPSDRFFAERPEGSVSTLKIQRTQQEDSAVYLCASSLGVGLPTFGGLFFGSGTQLSVL.

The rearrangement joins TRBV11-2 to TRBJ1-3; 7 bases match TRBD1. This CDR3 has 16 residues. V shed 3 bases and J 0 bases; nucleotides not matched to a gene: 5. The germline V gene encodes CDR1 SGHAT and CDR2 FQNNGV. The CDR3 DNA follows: TGTGCCAGCAGCTTCCGGACAGGCTTCTCTGGAAACACCATATATTTT. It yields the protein CASSFRTGFSGNTIYF.

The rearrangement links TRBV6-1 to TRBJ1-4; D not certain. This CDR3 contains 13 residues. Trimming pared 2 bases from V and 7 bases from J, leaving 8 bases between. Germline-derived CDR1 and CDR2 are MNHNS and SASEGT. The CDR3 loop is CASSEQRVEKLFF. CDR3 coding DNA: TGTGCCAGCAGTGAACAACGGGTTGAAAAACTGTTTTTT.

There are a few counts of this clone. CDR3 sequence reads: CASSGGQGASGYTF. The CDR3 region has the DNA TGTGCCAGCAGTGGAGGACAGGGGGCAAGTGGCTACACCTTC. V usage is TRBV6-1 and J usage is TRBJ1-2, with TRBD1 matching over 11 bases. Losses at the gene ends were 4 bases for V and 7 bases for J; bases not matched to a gene: 5. Germline V gives CDR1 MNHNS, CDR2 SASEGT. The CDR3 length is 14 residues.

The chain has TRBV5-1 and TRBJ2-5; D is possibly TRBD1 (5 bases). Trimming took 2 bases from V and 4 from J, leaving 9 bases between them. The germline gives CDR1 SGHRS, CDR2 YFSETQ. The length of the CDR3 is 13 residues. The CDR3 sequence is CASSFGARETQYF. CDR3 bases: TGCGCCAGCAGCTTTGGGGCGCGAGAGACCCAGTACTTC.

The CDR3 bases are TGTGCTAGTGGTTTGGTGAGGACAGGGGGCGTCGATCAGCCCCAGCATTTT. Protein sequence: CASGLVRTGGVDQPQHF. The genes are TRBV12-5 and TRBJ1-5, with TRBD1 matching over 11 bases. CDR3 length: 17 residues. After removal of 0 bases from V and 5 bases from J, the junction contained 6 bases not matched to a gene. Germline V gene sequence: CDR1 LGHNT, CDR2 FRNRAP.

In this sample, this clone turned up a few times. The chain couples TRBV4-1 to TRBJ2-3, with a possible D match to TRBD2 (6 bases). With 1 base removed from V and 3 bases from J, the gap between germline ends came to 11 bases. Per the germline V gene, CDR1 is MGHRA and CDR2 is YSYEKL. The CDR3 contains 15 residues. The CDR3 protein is CASSQVQGGTDTQYF. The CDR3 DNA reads TGCGCCAGCAGCCAAGTGCAGGGAGGAACAGATACGCAGTATTTT.

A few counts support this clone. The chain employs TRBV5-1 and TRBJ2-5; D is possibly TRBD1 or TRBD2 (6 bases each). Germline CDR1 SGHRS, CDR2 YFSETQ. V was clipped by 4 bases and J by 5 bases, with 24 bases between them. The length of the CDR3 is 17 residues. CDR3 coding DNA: TGCGCCAGCAGCCTGGGGGCGGACGAGACTAGTGGGGAGACCCAGTACTTC. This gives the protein CASSLGADETSGETQYF.

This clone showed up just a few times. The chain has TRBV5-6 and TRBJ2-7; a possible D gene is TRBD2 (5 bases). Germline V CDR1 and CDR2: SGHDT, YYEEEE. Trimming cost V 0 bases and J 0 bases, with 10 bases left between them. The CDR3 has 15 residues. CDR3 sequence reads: CASSLGRRSSYEQYF. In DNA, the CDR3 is TGTGCCAGCAGCTTGGGACGGAGGAGCTCCTACGAGCAGTACTTC.